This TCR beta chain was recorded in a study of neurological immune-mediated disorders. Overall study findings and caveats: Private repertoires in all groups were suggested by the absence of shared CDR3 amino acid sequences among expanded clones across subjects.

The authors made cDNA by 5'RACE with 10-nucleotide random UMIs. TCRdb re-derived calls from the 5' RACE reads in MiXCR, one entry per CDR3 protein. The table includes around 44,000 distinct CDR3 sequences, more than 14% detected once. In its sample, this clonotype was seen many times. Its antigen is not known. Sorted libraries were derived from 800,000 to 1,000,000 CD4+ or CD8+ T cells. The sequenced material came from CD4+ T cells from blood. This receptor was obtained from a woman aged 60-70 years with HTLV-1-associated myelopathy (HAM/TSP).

In DNA form, the CDR3 reads TGTGCCAGCAGTTACGCCGGGGACCTCGGCACTGAAGCTTTCTTT. It encodes CASSYAGDLGTEAFF. The gene calls are TRBV6-6 and TRBJ1-1; TRBD1 is a possible D gene (5 bases). Per germline, CDR1 MNHNY and CDR2 SVGAGI (reference sequence). This CDR3 region has 15 residues. Trimming took off 2 bases at V and 4 bases at J, with 14 bases between the two ends.